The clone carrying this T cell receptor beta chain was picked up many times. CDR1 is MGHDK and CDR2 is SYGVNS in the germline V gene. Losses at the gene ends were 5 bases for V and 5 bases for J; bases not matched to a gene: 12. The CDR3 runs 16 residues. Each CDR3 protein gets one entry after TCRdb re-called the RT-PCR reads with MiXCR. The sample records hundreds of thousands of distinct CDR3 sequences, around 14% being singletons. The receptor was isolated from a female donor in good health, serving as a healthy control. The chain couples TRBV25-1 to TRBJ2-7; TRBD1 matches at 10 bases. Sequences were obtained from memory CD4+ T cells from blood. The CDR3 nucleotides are TGTGCCAGCAGTCCCGAGATGGGACAGGGGCCCCACGAGCAGTACTTC. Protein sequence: CASSPEMGQGPHEQYF.